The 29 T cell receptor beta chains in this list originate from one sample, sequenced in a study of blood T cells in healthy people across ages. The second PCR ran roughly 6 to 11 cycles with a sample-barcoded 5' primer and J-beta primers. TCRdb called the 5' RACE reads again in MiXCR, with one record for every CDR3 protein. This sample has 750,000 to 950,000 distinct CDR3 sequences, with roughly 24% found just once. These data were likewise used in another study, on T cells of mothers and their children.

Sequences were obtained from blood. All receptors derive from a boy aged 5-17 years in good health.

The chain couples TRBV30 to TRBJ1-2, with D maybe TRBD1 (5 bases). This CDR3 region has 16 residues. V shed 6 bases and J shed 4 bases, with 24 bases lying between them. Germline values: CDR1 GTSNPN, CDR2 SVGIG (reference sequence). CDR3 coding DNA: TGTGCCTGCGCAACCGTACGCCTGGGACTCTTCTATGGCTACACCTTC. Its translation: CACATVRLGLFYGYTF.

V gene TRBV7-8 combines with J gene TRBJ2-7, with 12 bases fitting TRBD1. Germline-derived CDR1 and CDR2 are SGHVS and FQNEAQ. The length of the CDR3 is 16 residues. V lost 1 base and J lost 7; bases outside the gene matches: 8. CDR3: CASSLEPGQGAREQYF. The CDR3 DNA reads TGTGCCAGCAGCTTAGAACCGGGACAGGGGGCGCGGGAGCAGTACTTC. Full variable domain (rest looked up from reference TRBV7-8 and TRBJ2-7): GAGVSQSPRYKVAKRGQDVALRCDPISGHVSLFWYQQALGQGPEFLTYFQNEAQLDKSGLPSDRFFAERPEGSVSTLKIQRTQQEDSAVYLCASSLEPGQGAREQYFGPGTRLTVT.

The gene calls are TRBV6-5 and TRBJ1-1; the D is unclear. The CDR3 has 12 residues. From germline, CDR1 is MNHEY and CDR2 SVGAGI. V lost 5 bases to trimming and J lost 8 bases, with 12 bases between them. The CDR3 reads CASSLLGVEAFF. The CDR3 bases are TGTGCCAGCAGTCTCCTCGGGGTGGAAGCTTTCTTT.

The CDR3 sequence: CASSLVRGNEKLFF. CDR3 sequence (DNA): TGCGCCAGCAGCTTGGTGAGGGGTAATGAAAAACTGTTTTTT. The V and J genes are TRBV5-1 and TRBJ1-4; D may be TRBD1 (5 bases). The CDR3 is 14 amino acids. V was pared by 0 bases and J by 4 bases, with 7 bases between. The germline CDR1 and CDR2 sequences are SGHRS and YFSETQ.

V gene TRBV5-5 combines with J gene TRBJ2-5, with 9 bases matching TRBD1. The end of the DNA is better explained by TRBJ2-7, so the J call may be wrong. There are 15 residues in the CDR3. Germline V gene data show CDR1 as SGHKS and CDR2 as YYEKEE (reference sequence). CDR3 bases: TGTGCCAGCAGCCCACTGGGACAGGGAAAGAACGAGCAGTACTTC. It yields the protein CASSPLGQGKNEQYF.

This clonotype has only a few counts. The chain employs TRBV7-9 and TRBJ2-2, with D uncertain. The CDR3 sequence is 16 residues long. V was cut by 6 bases and J by 0 bases, with 14 bases left in between. Germline V gives CDR1 SEHNR, CDR2 FQNEAQ (reference sequence). This chain's CDR3 is CASSEPPGANTGELFF. In nucleotides, the CDR3 is TGTGCCAGCAGTGAACCTCCCGGCGCGAACACCGGGGAGCTGTTTTTT.

This clonotype was counted only a few times. This chain's CDR3 is CSVGPGQGITGELFF. DNA of the CDR3: TGCAGCGTTGGTCCGGGACAGGGGATTACCGGGGAGCTGTTTTTT. The chain has TRBV29-1 and TRBJ2-2, with 10 bases matching TRBD1. With V trimmed by 4 bases and J by 5 bases, 7 bases remained unmatched. This CDR3 has 15 amino acids. CDR1 is SQVTM and CDR2 is ANQGSEA in the germline V gene.

The chain uses TRBV5-1 and TRBJ2-5, with D possibly matching TRBD2 (5 bases). Trimming took 2 bases from V and 7 from J, leaving 18 bases between them. The germline V gene has CDR1 SGHRS and CDR2 YFSETQ. This CDR3 has 15 amino acids. The CDR3 reads CASSLNGETKGTQYF. The CDR3 DNA reads as TGCGCCAGCAGCTTAAACGGAGAGACTAAGGGGACCCAGTACTTC.

Only a few counts were recorded for this clonotype. J is TRBJ1-3 and V is TRBV20-1; D remains unclear. Germline CDR1 DFQATT, CDR2 SNEGSKA (reference sequence). There are 11 residues in the CDR3. The V end lost 4 bases, the J end lost 2 bases, and 3 bases lay between the germline ends. The CDR3 DNA reads TGCAGTGCTAAACCTGGAAACACCATATATTTT. It codes for CSAKPGNTIYF.

This clonotype was observed a few times. The gene calls are TRBV12-3 or TRBV12-4 and TRBJ2-5; 8 bases are shared with TRBD2. The better agreement between TRBJ2-1 and the DNA end casts doubt on the J call. The CDR3 is 16 amino acids. The CDR3 spells CASSPGGVQDSNEQFF. The CDR3, as DNA: TGTGCCAGCAGCCCGGGGGGGGTGCAAGATAGCAATGAGCAGTTCTTC.

The chain combines TRBV5-1 with TRBJ2-5; TRBD2 agrees at 8 bases. Germline values: CDR1 SGHRS, CDR2 YFSETQ. This CDR3 is built from 14 residues. Unmatched junction bases numbered 6, after V lost 6 bases and J lost 2 bases. The CDR3 nucleotides are TGCGCCAGCACGGGAAGCGGGGGTCAAGAGACCCAGTACTTC. Amino acid sequence: CASTGSGGQETQYF. The full variable domain, its missing parts supplied by reference TRBV5-1 and TRBJ2-5, is KAGVTQTPRYLIKTRGQQVTLSCSPISGHRSVSWYQQTPGQGLQFLFEYFSETQRNKGNFPGRFSGRQFSNSRSEMNVSTLELGDSALYLCASTGSGGQETQYFGPGTRLLVL.

The chain uses TRBV6-1 and TRBJ2-7, with 7 positions matching TRBD1. Near its end, the DNA agrees better with TRBJ2-5, so the J call may be wrong. Germline V lookup: CDR1 MNHNS, CDR2 SASEGT. The CDR3 extends over 14 amino acids. This CDR3 reads CASSLDRATETQYF. The CDR3 nucleotides are TGTGCCAGCAGTCTTGACAGGGCAACGGAGACCCAGTACTTC.

Only one count was recorded for this clonotype. The chain uses TRBV6-5 and TRBJ1-2, with D possibly being TRBD1 (5 bases). Between the trimmed V and J ends, which lost 4 bases and 8 bases, there was a span of 20 bases. Looked up from germline, CDR1 is MNHEY and CDR2 is SVGAGI. The CDR3 covers 15 residues. The CDR3 sequence is CASSWGEPGWDGYTF. CDR3 nucleotide sequence: TGTGCCAGCAGTTGGGGGGAACCGGGCTGGGACGGCTACACCTTC.

The V gene is TRBV7-9, the J gene TRBJ1-1; D is uncertain. The V end lost 1 base, the J end lost 4 bases, and 16 bases lay between the germline ends. This CDR3 is built from 16 residues. The germline V gene encodes CDR1 SEHNR and CDR2 FQNEAQ (reference sequence). For the CDR3, the DNA is TGTGCCAGCAGCTTAGGCCCCACCGGAGGTGGCACTGAAGCTTTCTTT. Translated: CASSLGPTGGGTEAFF.

The rearrangement uses TRBV5-1 and TRBJ1-3, with a possible D match to TRBD1 (6 bases). CDR1 is SGHRS and CDR2 is YFSETQ in the germline V gene. Trimming took 0 bases from V and 0 from J, leaving 10 bases between them. The CDR3 extends over 16 amino acids. The CDR3 loop reads CASSLEQGFSGNTIYF. The DNA of the CDR3 is TGCGCCAGCAGCTTGGAACAGGGTTTCTCTGGAAACACCATATATTTT.

This clonotype showed up just a few times. The chain links TRBV28 to TRBJ1-4; D not resolved. The CDR3 runs 16 residues. The V gene lost 6 bases and the J gene lost 0 bases, with 14 bases spanning the gap. Germline CDR1 and CDR2: MDHEN and SYDVKM. CDR3 region: CASSHLLGATNEKLFF. CDR3 DNA sequence: TGTGCCAGCAGCCACCTTCTAGGCGCAACTAATGAAAAACTGTTTTTT.

This chain joins TRBV19 and TRBJ2-4, with TRBD1 matching 7 bases. The CDR3 has 14 amino acids. CDR1 is LNHDA, CDR2 SQIVND, per germline (reference sequence). The junction had 9 bases not matched to a gene; V was cut back by 6 bases and J by 7 bases. This CDR3 reads CASRRTGWGNIQYF. The CDR3 region has the DNA TGTGCCAGTAGAAGGACAGGTTGGGGGAACATTCAGTACTTC.

This clonotype was recorded a few times. V is TRBV6-1 and J is TRBJ1-5, with a tentative D call TRBD1 (5 bases). The V gene lost 3 bases and the J gene lost 7 bases, with 13 bases spanning the gap. Germline CDR1 is MNHNS and CDR2 is SASEGT. This CDR3 region has 14 residues. The CDR3 nucleotides are TGTGCCAGCAGTGAGTGGAGGGGAAACCAGCCCCAGCATTTT. It encodes CASSEWRGNQPQHF.

This clonotype was counted between two and nine times. The V gene is TRBV7-3, the J gene TRBJ2-2; 8 bases align to TRBD1. The CDR3 covers 15 residues. Unmatched junction bases numbered 6, after V lost 5 bases and J lost 4 bases. Germline lookup yields CDR1 SGHTA and CDR2 FQGTGA. The CDR3 nucleotides read TGTGCCAGCAGCGCCCAGGGACAGGCCACCGGGGAGCTGTTTTTT. Translation: CASSAQGQATGELFF.

The table lists this clonotype with a few counts. V gene TRBV28 combines with J gene TRBJ1-2, with 9 bases identical to TRBD1. The CDR3 contains 16 residues. The ends lost 1 base at V and 8 bases at J; junction bases unmatched: 11. Per germline, CDR1 MDHEN and CDR2 SYDVKM. CDR3 sequence: CASSLYLGQGSPGYTF. CDR3 bases: TGTGCCAGCAGTTTATATTTGGGACAGGGCTCTCCGGGCTACACCTTC.

This chain uses TRBV20-1 with TRBJ2-7, with D perhaps TRBD2 (6 bases). The closer fit of TRBJ2-1 to the DNA end suggests the J call may be wrong. The CDR3 sequence is 12 residues long. From germline, CDR1 is DFQATT and CDR2 SNEGSKA (reference sequence). CDR3 DNA sequence: TGCAGTGCTGAGGGACTCACTAACGGGCAGTTCTTC. It codes for CSAEGLTNGQFF.

Regarding this clonotype: A read error may account for a junction end that differs from germline. The chain couples TRBV5-5 to TRBJ1-6, with 7 bases identical to TRBD1. Germline loops: CDR1 SGHKS, CDR2 YYEKEE (reference sequence). This CDR3 spans 16 amino acids. The CDR3 nucleotides read TGTGCCAGCAGTGCGGGACAGCCGGGGTGGGATTCACCCCACCACTTT. It codes for CASSAGQPGWDSPHHF.

This CDR3 is CASSPWGDVETQYF. In DNA, the CDR3 is TGCGCCAGCAGCCCCTGGGGGGACGTCGAGACCCAGTACTTC. V gene TRBV5-1 combines with J gene TRBJ2-5; tentative D call: TRBD2 (6 bases). Trimming stripped 4 bases from V and 5 bases from J, with 15 bases between. CDR3 length equals 14 residues. The germline V gene has CDR1 SGHRS and CDR2 YFSETQ.

This clonotype was seen more than once but under ten times. The chain combines TRBV2 with TRBJ2-5; TRBD1 might be the D (6 bases). The V end lost 5 bases, the J end lost 5 bases, and 12 bases lay between the germline ends. The CDR3 is 13 residues long. Germline V gene data show CDR1 as SNHLY and CDR2 as FYNNEI. In DNA form, the CDR3 reads TGTGCCAGCAGTTACAGGGCTGGGGAGACCCAGTACTTC. Amino acid sequence: CASSYRAGETQYF.

This clonotype was observed a handful of times. V gene TRBV20-1 combines with J gene TRBJ2-3; the match to TRBD2 covers 9 bases. The CDR3 is made up of 15 amino acids. With V trimmed by 0 bases and J by 3 bases, 4 bases remained unmatched. CDR1 is DFQATT and CDR2 is SNEGSKA in the germline V gene (reference sequence). The CDR3 DNA reads TGCAGTGCTAGAGACCCCAGCGGGGGGACAGATACGCAGTATTTT. This codes for CSARDPSGGTDTQYF.

This clonotype has a handful of counts. This chain uses TRBV28 with TRBJ2-7; D remains ambiguous. This CDR3 is built from 12 residues. Trimming took off 3 bases at V and 4 bases at J, with 7 bases between the two ends. Germline V lookup: CDR1 MDHEN, CDR2 SYDVKM. The CDR3: CASSLQWYEQYF. The CDR3 region has the DNA TGTGCCAGCAGTTTGCAGTGGTACGAGCAGTACTTC.

The genes are TRBV5-1 and TRBJ2-3, with 7 bases lining up with TRBD1. Germline trimming cut 3 bases from V and 4 bases from J; bases unmatched to any gene: 11. Looked up from germline, CDR1 is SGHRS and CDR2 is YFSETQ. This CDR3 spans 16 amino acids. CDR3 coding DNA: TGCGCCAGCAGCTCAGGGGGTAGGGTCAGGGCAGATACGCAGTATTTT. Translated: CASSSGGRVRADTQYF.

The rearrangement joins TRBV29-1 to TRBJ2-3; 9 nucleotides match TRBD2. Germline V gene data show CDR1 as SQVTM and CDR2 as ANQGSEA. The CDR3 has 16 amino acids. Losses at the gene ends were 2 bases for V and 4 bases for J; bases not matched to a gene: 10. CDR3 in DNA: TGCAGCGTTGAACTGGCGGGGGGGCAACTGTCAGATACGCAGTATTTT. Its translation is CSVELAGGQLSDTQYF.

This sequence joins TRBV6-2 or TRBV6-3 and TRBJ2-4; maybe TRBD1 (6 bases). V was clipped by 2 bases and J by 9 bases, with 14 bases between them. The germline CDR1 and CDR2 sequences are MNHEY and SVGEGT. The CDR3 loop spans 14 amino acids. CDR3 bases: TGTGCCAGCAGTTACCCAGGGGCCGTGGGCATTCAGTACTTC. Its translation is CASSYPGAVGIQYF.